This TCR beta chain was found in a study of a mutant IDH1 vaccine in newly diagnosed glioma. Sample time point: week 47, end of study. The content of each vaccine dose was 300 ug of mutant IDH1 20-mer peptide, and topical imiquimod accompanied it. J gave up 6 bases and V 0 bases, and 12 bases lay outside the gene matches. The germline gives CDR1 SGHRS, CDR2 YFSETQ. This CDR3 region has 16 residues. With respect to this clone: As yet, its antigen is unknown.

Produced via immunoSEQ multiplex PCR; TCRdb's table is partial and in-frame only. The table includes 30,000 to 40,000 clones, 75% to 95% detected once. This chain links TRBV5-1 with TRBJ2-7, with 7 bases fitting TRBD2. Sequenced material: PBMCs, taken from a glioma patient whose treatment included an IDH1 peptide vaccine. The origin of this receptor is a woman in her thirties or forties with glioma. Here the CDR3 reads CASSLGVGGGPGEQYF. The DNA for the CDR3 is TGCGCCAGCAGCTTGGGGGTCGGGGGAGGGCCAGGCGAGCAGTACTTC.